This T cell receptor (beta chain) stems from a study of shared clonotypes between healthy human individuals. Overall study results and limits: Clonotypes that were shared across several donors made up approximately 5% of naive CD4 clonotypes.

In the case of this clone: The antigen is undetermined.

All donors qualified as healthy HIV-negative adults and had experienced no recent acute infections or vaccinations. V shed 7 bases, J shed 0 bases, and the junction held 6 bases outside the gene matches. Germline values: CDR1 LNHDA, CDR2 SQIVND (reference sequence). This CDR3 has 15 residues. It was across several immunoSEQ plates that each subset's genomic DNA was evenly split. Assay: immunoSEQ multiplex PCR; the TCRdb copy retains only in-frame clones and omits some. This table has about 380,000 clones, approximately 97% appearing once. The sequence derives from a man aged 25-45 years in good health. V gene TRBV19 combines with J gene TRBJ1-3; 7 positions match TRBD1. The source material was memory CD8+ T cells sorted from blood. Stated subset: CD45RO+ cells pooled with CCR7-negative TemRA cells. CDR3 coding DNA: TGTGCCAGTAAGTGGGGGACAGACTCTGGAAACACCATATATTTT. It encodes CASKWGTDSGNTIYF.